This paragraph covers one TCR beta chain sequence. In the original processing: Quantification of nucleated cells was approximated via reference gene primer amplification. Method: immunoSEQ multiplex PCR; TCRdb's copy keeps in-frame clones and lacks some. D and trimming come from the DNA, and the V and J calls and clone size come from that table. Seen here are about 440,000 clones, around 88% observed once, and the top ten hold about 12%. The data were obtained in a study of blood T cell repertoires in COVID-19. Study as a whole: Donors in the United States, Italy and Spain gave samples during acute or convalescent COVID-19. Sources were T cells, B-cell-depleted T cells, or PBMCs; the material itself was cDNA or gDNA.

Enrolled during active infection, Seattle patients were then followed longitudinally. The receptor was isolated from a woman aged 50 to 60 with COVID-19, enrolled during active disease. The sample was peripheral blood.

CDR3 residues: CASSLGLAGGSDEQFF. As DNA, the CDR3 is TGTGCCAGCAGCTTGGGACTAGCGGGGGGTAGTGATGAGCAGTTCTTC. The chain combines TRBV7-7 with TRBJ2-1; 15 bases match TRBD2. This CDR3 spans 16 amino acids. Germline V gene sequence: CDR1 SSHAT, CDR2 FNYEAQ (reference sequence). The trim removed 3 bases at V and 8 bases at J, leaving 5 bases unmatched.